One sample yielded the 18 T cell receptor beta chains listed below, sequenced in a study of shared clonotypes between healthy human individuals. Clones were sequenced by immunoSEQ multiplex PCR, and TCRdb holds only the in-frame ones, with some missing. The sample consists of some 690,000 clones, around 91% of them appearing once. Sequences were obtained from memory CD8+ T cells from PBMCs. Subset in this sample: CD45RO+ cells pooled with CCR7-negative TemRA cells. These receptors originate from a man between 18 and 29 years old in good health. Some clones in this sample may be carry-over from other donors' samples.

This clone was observed a handful of times. CDR3 loop: CASSPGTGPGELFF. CDR3 bases: TGTGCCAGCAGCCCCGGGACAGGGCCCGGGGAGCTGTTTTTT. The chain carries TRBV6-5 and TRBJ2-2; 9 bases match TRBD1. The CDR3 contains 14 residues. Germline loops: CDR1 MNHEY, CDR2 SVGAGI. With V trimmed by 6 bases and J by 6 bases, 5 bases remained unmatched.

The genes are TRBV7-3 and TRBJ2-3; 7 bases align to TRBD1. J lost 6 bases, V lost 5 bases, and 5 bases had no gene match. The CDR3 sequence is 13 residues long. The V gene's germline CDR1 is SGHTA and CDR2 FQGTGA. In DNA, the CDR3 is TGTGCCAGCAGCGGGACAGTCGGCGATACGCAGTATTTT. It codes for CASSGTVGDTQYF. Drawing the rest from reference TRBV7-3 and TRBJ2-3, the complete variable domain is GAGVSQTPSNKVTEKGKYVELRCDPISGHTALYWYRQSLGQGPEFLIYFQGTGAADDSGLPNDRFFAVRPEGSVSTLKIQRTERGDSAVYLCASSGTVGDTQYFGPGTRLTVL.

The gene calls are TRBV11-2 and TRBJ2-7, with 7 bases fitting TRBD2. Germline loops: CDR1 SGHAT, CDR2 FQNNGV. The CDR3 covers 16 residues. After removal of 2 bases from V and 4 bases from J, the junction contained 11 bases not matched to a gene. Here the CDR3 reads CASSLRGVAGSYEQYF. The CDR3 nucleotides read TGTGCCAGCAGCTTACGGGGGGTTGCTGGGAGTTACGAGCAGTACTTC.

This rearrangement joins TRBV10-3 to TRBJ1-2, with D possibly matching TRBD1 (6 bases). Germline lookup yields CDR1 ENHRY and CDR2 SYGVKD. The CDR3 is made up of 12 amino acids. Trimming took off 8 bases at V and 3 bases at J, with 10 bases between the two ends. The CDR3 DNA reads TGTGCCATCTTGGGGGGCGACTATGGCTACACCTTC. Translating gives CAILGGDYGYTF.

V and J are TRBV6-5 and TRBJ2-5; perhaps D is TRBD1 or TRBD2 (5 bases each). The CDR3 length is 13 residues. CDR1 is MNHEY and CDR2 is SVGAGI in the germline V gene. The V gene lost 7 bases and the J gene lost 8 bases, with 17 bases spanning the gap. CDR3 in amino acids: CASNPDTSYTQYF. The DNA for the CDR3 is TGTGCCAGCAACCCGGACACTAGTTATACCCAGTACTTC.

The chain joins TRBV6-1 to TRBJ2-7; 9 bases agree with TRBD1. The CDR3 is made up of 18 amino acids. Germline-derived CDR1 and CDR2 are MNHNS and SASEGT. V shed 2 bases and J 5 bases; nucleotides not matched to a gene: 16. CDR3 sequence reads: CASSESVVWDRVTHEQYF. CDR3 nucleotides: TGTGCCAGCAGTGAATCTGTAGTGTGGGACAGGGTCACCCACGAGCAGTACTTC.

The chain couples TRBV14 to TRBJ2-7; TRBD1 agrees at 11 bases. This CDR3 contains 14 residues. V shed 4 bases and J 3 bases; nucleotides not matched to a gene: 2. CDR1 SGHDN and CDR2 FVKESK come from the germline V gene. DNA of the CDR3: TGTGCCAGCAGCCCGGGACAGGGGGTCTACGAGCAGTACTTC. Encoded protein: CASSPGQGVYEQYF. Full variable domain (outside the CDR3, taken from reference TRBV14 and TRBJ2-7): EAGVTQFPSHSVIEKGQTVTLRCDPISGHDNLYWYRRVMGKEIKFLLHFVKESKQDESGMPNNRFLAERTGGTYSTLKVQPAELEDSGVYFCASSPGQGVYEQYFGPGTRLTVT.

V and J are TRBV9 and TRBJ2-5, with 9 bases aligning to TRBD2. V lost 4 bases and J lost 5; bases outside the gene matches: 6. The CDR3 consists of 14 residues. Germline V gene sequence: CDR1 SGDLS, CDR2 YYNGEE. This chain's CDR3 is CASSLSGSKETQYF. CDR3 sequence (DNA): TGTGCCAGCAGCCTTAGCGGGAGTAAGGAGACCCAGTACTTC.

On this clone: In the same sample, other DNA sequences code for this CDR3. The rearrangement joins TRBV6-5 to TRBJ2-7; perhaps D is TRBD1 or TRBD2 (6 bases each). The V end was cut by 4 bases, the J end by 2 bases, with 9 bases between. This CDR3 has 13 amino acids. The germline gives CDR1 MNHEY, CDR2 SVGAGI. CDR3 amino acids: CASSLGGPYEQYF. CDR3 coding DNA: TGTGCCAGCAGTTTAGGGGGGCCCTACGAGCAGTACTTC.

This clone has just one count. The chain employs TRBV27 and TRBJ2-5; 11 bases match TRBD1. The CDR3 sequence is 16 residues long. CDR1 is MNHEY, CDR2 SMNVEV, per germline (reference sequence). Trimming removed 6 bases from V and 1 base from J; junction bases left unmatched: 7. The CDR3 loop reads CASSPIGTGGQETQYF. Here the CDR3 DNA reads TGTGCCAGCAGCCCTATAGGGACAGGGGGCCAAGAGACCCAGTACTTC.

The chain combines TRBV5-1 with TRBJ2-3; D unresolved. The CDR3 runs to 14 residues. Trimming stripped 0 bases from V and 6 bases from J, with 11 bases between. Germline CDR1 and CDR2: SGHRS and YFSETQ. The CDR3 here is CASSLVPDGDTQYF. CDR3 nucleotide sequence: TGCGCCAGCAGCTTGGTACCTGACGGGGATACGCAGTATTTT.

The chain employs TRBV5-4 and TRBJ2-7; 7 nucleotides align to TRBD1. The germline CDR1 and CDR2 sequences are SGHNT and YYREEE (reference sequence). V dropped 5 bases and J dropped 3; count of bases not matched to a gene: 8. This CDR3 region has 14 residues. The CDR3 nucleotides are TGTGCCAGCAGTCGTTCCGGGACAGTCTACGAGCAGTACTTC. Its translation: CASSRSGTVYEQYF.

The J gene is TRBJ1-1, the V gene TRBV7-8, with TRBD1 identical over 11 bases. Trimming took 4 bases from V and 0 from J; bases not matched to a gene: 4. The CDR3 is 16 amino acids. Per germline, CDR1 SGHVS and CDR2 FQNEAQ. The CDR3: CASSSRTGGLNTEAFF. CDR3 coding DNA: TGTGCCAGCAGCTCGCGGACAGGGGGCCTGAACACTGAAGCTTTCTTT.

The CDR3 is CASIRGFLGTGELFF. The CDR3, as DNA: TGTGCCAGCATTCGTGGATTCCTGGGCACCGGGGAGCTGTTTTTT. The gene calls are TRBV2 and TRBJ2-2; D call uncertain. Deletions cut 7 bases from V and 4 bases from J, with 16 bases between. This CDR3 contains 15 residues. Germline V gene lookup returns CDR1 SNHLY and CDR2 FYNNEI.

V usage is TRBV4-1 and J usage is TRBJ2-3, with D perhaps TRBD1 (6 bases). V was cut by 3 bases and J by 2 bases, with 15 bases left in between. In germline, CDR1 is MGHRA, CDR2 YSYEKL. The CDR3 length is 16 residues. CDR3 nucleotide sequence: TGCGCCAGCAGCCAGTCACAGGGAGCCCCCACAGATACGCAGTATTTT. It is translated as CASSQSQGAPTDTQYF.

On this clone itself: Different DNA sequences within this sample yield the same CDR3. The rearrangement uses TRBV9 and TRBJ2-7; D is undetermined. Germline V lookup: CDR1 SGDLS, CDR2 YYNGEE. Trimming pared 2 bases from V and 3 bases from J, leaving 12 bases between. The length of the CDR3 is 14 residues. CDR3 loop: CASSVGSGDYEQYF. In nucleotides, the CDR3 is TGTGCCAGCAGCGTTGGCTCAGGAGACTACGAGCAGTACTTC.

The chain employs TRBV27 and TRBJ2-2, with 10 bases fitting TRBD2. The V segment lost 8 bases and the J segment 7 bases; nucleotides outside the gene matches: 16. The CDR3 has 17 amino acids. The germline V gene has CDR1 MNHEY and CDR2 SMNVEV (reference sequence). The CDR3 nucleotides read TGTGCCAGCTCCACGGCAGGGACTAGCGTATTAGGCGGGGAGCTGTTTTTT. Amino acid sequence: CASSTAGTSVLGGELFF.

The V call is TRBV28, the J call TRBJ1-2, with a weak D call TRBD1 (5 bases). The germline V gene encodes CDR1 MDHEN and CDR2 SYDVKM. The germline V and J ends were trimmed by 6 bases and 11 bases, with 31 bases remaining between them. The CDR3 runs to 17 residues. The CDR3 DNA is TGTGCCAGCAGCACCTCCTTGATTATTAACAGGCCACATAGTTACACCTTC. Its translation: CASSTSLIINRPHSYTF.